This TCR beta chain was captured by sequencing in a study of blood T cells in healthy people across ages. A note on this clonotype: No antigen is known for it. Sequence at one end of the junction differs from germline and may be a read error.

Donors were healthy Caucasian individuals from Russia aged about 6 to 100. Study results and limitations: Total diversity from one million sequenced T cells was likely underestimated. Older individuals had lower TCR beta diversity per million T cells (the decline was roughly linear).

Germline CDR1 SGHDN, CDR2 FVKESK. The CDR3 is made up of 14 amino acids. Primed by a sample-barcoded 5' primer and a J-beta primer mix, a second PCR proceeded for 7 to 11 cycles. A template-switch adaptor with 12 random nucleotides tagged each cDNA molecule. TCRdb used MiXCR to reprocess the 5' RACE reads, holding one entry per CDR3 protein. This sample yields roughly 800,000 distinct CDR3 sequences, of which roughly 50% are seen a single time; under 50% belongs to the top ten. The sequence came from an elderly man in good health. The genes are TRBV14 and TRBJ2-3, with D possibly TRBD1 on 6 matching bases. Sequences were obtained from blood. For the CDR3, the DNA is TGTGCCAGCAGTCAAGAATACAGGGTAGATACGCAGTATTTT. Protein sequence: CASSQEYRVDTQYF.